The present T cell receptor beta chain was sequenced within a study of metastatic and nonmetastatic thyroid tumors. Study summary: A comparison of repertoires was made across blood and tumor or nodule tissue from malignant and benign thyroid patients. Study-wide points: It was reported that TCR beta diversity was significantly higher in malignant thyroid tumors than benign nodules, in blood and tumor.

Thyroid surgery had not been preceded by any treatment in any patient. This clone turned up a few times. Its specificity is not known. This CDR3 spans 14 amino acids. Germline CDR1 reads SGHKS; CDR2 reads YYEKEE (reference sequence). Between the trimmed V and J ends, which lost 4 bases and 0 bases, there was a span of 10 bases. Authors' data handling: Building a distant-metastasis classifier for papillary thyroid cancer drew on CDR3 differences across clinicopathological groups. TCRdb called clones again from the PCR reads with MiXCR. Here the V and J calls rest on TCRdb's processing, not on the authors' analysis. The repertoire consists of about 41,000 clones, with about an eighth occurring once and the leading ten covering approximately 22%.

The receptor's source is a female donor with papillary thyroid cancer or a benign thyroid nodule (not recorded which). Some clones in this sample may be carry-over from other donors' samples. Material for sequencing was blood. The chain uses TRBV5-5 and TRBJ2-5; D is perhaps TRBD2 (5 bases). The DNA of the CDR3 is TGTGCCAGCAGCCGCGGACTGTACCAAGAGACCCAGTACTTC. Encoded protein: CASSRGLYQETQYF.